This is a list of T cell receptor beta chains from one sample in a study of T cells in tuberculosis. Measured with immunoSEQ multiplex PCR; TCRdb has only the in-frame clones, and not every one. The sample yields under 50,000 clones, approximately 94% seen once. The sample was PBMCs, taken at tuberculosis diagnosis. The receptor set was obtained from an adult with tuberculosis. Each CDR3 is given with its conserved first and last residue. D genes are given only for firm matches. The listing skips clone size in some rows; elsewhere it reads once, few, many or a size class.

clone size: -; J gene: TRBJ1-2; D gene: -; V gene: TRBV5-1; CDR3 protein: CASSLVRGNYGYTF; CDR3 DNA: TGCGCCAGCAGCTTGGTACGGGGGAACTATGGCTACACCTTC
clone size: once; J gene: TRBJ2-7; D gene: -; V gene: TRBV18; CDR3 protein: CASSRGAQTYEQYF; CDR3 DNA: TGTGCCAGCTCACGGGGAGCACAGACCTACGAGCAGTACTTC
clone size: few; J gene: TRBJ2-1; D gene: TRBD2; V gene: TRBV5-1; CDR3 protein: CASSLTSGGANEQFF; CDR3 DNA: TGCGCCAGCAGCTTGACTAGCGGGGGGGCGAATGAGCAGTTCTTC
clone size: -; J gene: TRBJ1-6; D gene: -; V gene: TRBV5-1; CDR3 protein: CASSLGRGRDNSPLHF; CDR3 DNA: TGCGCCAGCAGCTTGGGCCGGGGAAGGGATAATTCACCCCTCCACTTT
clone size: -; J gene: TRBJ1-2; D gene: -; V gene: TRBV19; CDR3 protein: CASSPRFFYGYTF; CDR3 DNA: TGTGCCAGTAGTCCTCGGTTTTTCTATGGCTACACCTTC
clone size: -; J gene: TRBJ1-4; D gene: -; V gene: TRBV19; CDR3 protein: CASSTAGWGGEKLFF; CDR3 DNA: TGTGCCAGTAGTACCGCAGGATGGGGGGGCGAAAAACTGTTTTTT
clone size: -; J gene: TRBJ2-1; D gene: -; V gene: TRBV11-2; CDR3 protein: CASSLAPPRYGGSYNEQFF; CDR3 DNA: TGTGCCAGCAGCTTAGCCCCACCCCGCTACGGGGGCTCCTACAATGAGCAGTTCTTC
clone size: -; J gene: TRBJ1-1; D gene: -; V gene: TRBV7-2; CDR3 protein: CASSLGYVETEAFF; CDR3 DNA: TGTGCCAGCAGCTTAGGGTACGTAGAGACTGAAGCTTTCTTT
clone size: -; J gene: TRBJ1-1; D gene: -; V gene: TRBV6-4; CDR3 protein: CASSDSDTNTEAFF; CDR3 DNA: TGTGCCAGCAGTGACTCTGACACGAACACTGAAGCTTTCTTT
clone size: -; J gene: TRBJ1-5; D gene: -; V gene: TRBV15; CDR3 protein: CATSRAGLFNQPQHF; CDR3 DNA: TGTGCCACCAGCAGAGCAGGGCTTTTCAATCAGCCCCAGCATTTT
clone size: -; J gene: TRBJ2-1; D gene: -; V gene: TRBV27; CDR3 protein: CASSLSQGPYNEQFF; CDR3 DNA: TGTGCCAGCAGTTTAAGCCAGGGGCCTTACAATGAGCAGTTCTTC
clone size: -; J gene: TRBJ2-3; D gene: TRBD2; V gene: TRBV7-6; CDR3 protein: CASSQTSGADTQYF; CDR3 DNA: TGTGCCAGCAGCCAGACTAGCGGGGCAGATACGCAGTATTTT
clone size: -; J gene: TRBJ1-2; D gene: TRBD1; V gene: TRBV5-6; CDR3 protein: CASSLPTGDYGYTF; CDR3 DNA: TGTGCCAGCAGCTTACCGACAGGGGACTATGGCTACACCTTC
clone size: -; J gene: TRBJ1-1; D gene: TRBD1; V gene: TRBV29-1; CDR3 protein: CSANRDRNTEAFF; CDR3 DNA: TGCAGCGCGAACCGGGACAGGAACACTGAAGCTTTCTTT
clone size: -; J gene: TRBJ2-3; D gene: -; V gene: TRBV28; CDR3 protein: CASSPIGGAVTQYF; CDR3 DNA: TGTGCCAGCAGTCCAATAGGGGGGGCGGTTACGCAGTATTTT
clone size: -; J gene: TRBJ2-1; D gene: -; V gene: TRBV9; CDR3 protein: CASSVGLDNEQFF; CDR3 DNA: TGTGCCAGCAGCGTAGGCCTAGACAATGAGCAGTTCTTC
clone size: -; J gene: TRBJ2-1; D gene: -; V gene: TRBV11-2; CDR3 protein: CASSLAGGSHEQFF; CDR3 DNA: TGTGCCAGCAGCTTAGCGGGGGGCAGCCATGAGCAGTTCTTC
clone size: once; J gene: TRBJ2-2; D gene: TRBD1; V gene: TRBV9; CDR3 protein: CASSEPSLRDRGLTGELFF; CDR3 DNA: TGTGCCAGCAGCGAACCCTCGCTGCGGGACAGGGGATTAACCGGGGAGCTGTTTTTT
clone size: -; J gene: TRBJ2-5; D gene: -; V gene: TRBV9; CDR3 protein: CASSVEPEETQYF; CDR3 DNA: TGTGCCAGCAGCGTAGAGCCGGAAGAGACCCAGTACTTC
clone size: -; J gene: TRBJ2-4; D gene: -; V gene: TRBV5-5; CDR3 protein: CASSLGYGSDSLSPRYF; CDR3 DNA: TGTGCCAGCAGCTTGGGTTACGGGTCTGACTCCCTATCTCCTCGGTACTTC
clone size: -; J gene: TRBJ1-6; D gene: -; V gene: TRBV10-3; CDR3 protein: CAISESTSRIPFLTNSPLHF; CDR3 DNA: TGTGCCATCAGTGAGTCGACTTCCCGGATCCCGTTTCTCACTAATTCACCCCTCCACTTT
clone size: -; J gene: TRBJ2-7; D gene: TRBD2; V gene: TRBV2; CDR3 protein: CASSGRHSGVYEQYF; CDR3 DNA: TGTGCCAGCAGTGGGCGTCACAGCGGGGTTTACGAGCAGTACTTC
clone size: -; J gene: TRBJ1-1; D gene: -; V gene: TRBV9; CDR3 protein: CASSERQARNTEAFF; CDR3 DNA: TGTGCCAGCAGCGAACGACAGGCCCGGAACACTGAAGCTTTCTTT
clone size: -; J gene: TRBJ2-5; D gene: TRBD2; V gene: TRBV5-6; CDR3 protein: CASSGRLAGGPGETQYF; CDR3 DNA: TGTGCCAGCAGTGGGAGGTTAGCGGGGGGTCCGGGCGAGACCCAGTACTTC
clone size: -; J gene: TRBJ1-4; D gene: -; V gene: TRBV5-1; CDR3 protein: CASRSGGRNEKLFF; CDR3 DNA: TGCGCCAGCAGATCGGGGGGTAGGAATGAAAAACTGTTTTTT
clone size: -; J gene: TRBJ1-2; D gene: TRBD1; V gene: TRBV2; CDR3 protein: CASRATGPTSANYGYTF; CDR3 DNA: TGTGCCAGCAGGGCGACAGGGCCGACCTCAGCTAACTATGGCTACACCTTC
clone size: -; J gene: TRBJ2-6; D gene: TRBD1; V gene: TRBV30; CDR3 protein: CAWSTGESGANVLTF; CDR3 DNA: TGTGCCTGGAGTACAGGGGAATCTGGGGCCAACGTCCTGACTTTC
clone size: -; J gene: TRBJ2-3; D gene: -; V gene: TRBV27; CDR3 protein: CASSPWTASTDTQYF; CDR3 DNA: TGTGCCAGCAGTCCCTGGACAGCTTCCACAGATACGCAGTATTTT
clone size: -; J gene: TRBJ2-7; D gene: TRBD2; V gene: TRBV27; CDR3 protein: CASSPGAGGLNEQYF; CDR3 DNA: TGTGCCAGCAGCCCTGGAGCGGGGGGGTTAAACGAGCAGTACTTC
clone size: -; J gene: TRBJ1-4; D gene: -; V gene: TRBV29-1; CDR3 protein: CSVATSEKLFF; CDR3 DNA: TGCAGCGTTGCCACCAGTGAAAAACTGTTTTTT
clone size: -; J gene: TRBJ1-1; D gene: -; V gene: TRBV5-1; CDR3 protein: CASSHSRGGNTEAFF; CDR3 DNA: TGCGCCAGCAGCCACTCGAGGGGGGGAAACACTGAAGCTTTCTTT
clone size: -; J gene: TRBJ2-3; D gene: -; V gene: TRBV9; CDR3 protein: CASSVGSWGRGTDTQYF; CDR3 DNA: TGTGCCAGCAGCGTAGGAAGCTGGGGGCGGGGCACAGATACGCAGTATTTT
clone size: -; J gene: TRBJ2-7; D gene: -; V gene: TRBV5-1; CDR3 protein: CASSLVQGGTYEQYF; CDR3 DNA: TGCGCCAGCAGCTTGGTTCAGGGGGGAACGTACGAGCAGTACTTC
clone size: -; J gene: TRBJ2-1; D gene: -; V gene: TRBV14; CDR3 protein: CASSQIRSRGAYYNEQFF; CDR3 DNA: TGTGCCAGCAGCCAGATAAGATCCCGGGGGGCATACTACAATGAGCAGTTCTTC
clone size: -; J gene: TRBJ2-2; D gene: TRBD2; V gene: TRBV30; CDR3 protein: CASTRGLAANTGELFF; CDR3 DNA: TGTGCCTCCACCCGGGGACTAGCGGCCAACACCGGGGAGCTGTTTTTT
clone size: -; J gene: TRBJ1-3; D gene: TRBD1; V gene: TRBV4-3; CDR3 protein: CASSQDLDRLAGNTIYF; CDR3 DNA: TGCGCCAGCAGCCAAGACCTGGACAGGCTAGCTGGAAACACCATATATTTT
clone size: once; J gene: TRBJ2-2; D gene: -; V gene: TRBV4-1; CDR3 protein: CASSQDKWAQGGELFF; CDR3 DNA: TGCGCCAGCAGCCAAGATAAGTGGGCGCAGGGCGGGGAGCTGTTTTTT
clone size: -; J gene: TRBJ2-7; D gene: -; V gene: TRBV7-2; CDR3 protein: CASSLVGHRSSYEQYF; CDR3 DNA: TGTGCCAGCAGCTTAGTGGGACACAGGAGCTCCTACGAGCAGTACTTC
clone size: -; J gene: TRBJ1-5; D gene: -; V gene: TRBV21-1; CDR3 protein: CASSVRGEGDQPQHF; CDR3 DNA: TGTGCCAGCAGCGTCCGGGGGGAGGGAGATCAGCCCCAGCATTTT
clone size: -; J gene: TRBJ2-1; D gene: TRBD2; V gene: TRBV6-6; CDR3 protein: CASRTSGGANEQFF; CDR3 DNA: TGTGCCAGCCGAACTAGCGGGGGGGCCAATGAGCAGTTCTTC
clone size: once; J gene: TRBJ2-3; D gene: TRBD1; V gene: TRBV7-2; CDR3 protein: CASSQGQGGRDTQYF; CDR3 DNA: TGTGCCAGCAGCCAGGGACAGGGAGGGCGAGATACGCAGTATTTT
clone size: -; J gene: TRBJ1-6; D gene: -; V gene: TRBV6-1; CDR3 protein: CASSEATGRGRLSSYNSPLHF; CDR3 DNA: TGTGCCAGCAGTGAAGCTACAGGGAGAGGACGACTCAGCTCCTATAATTCACCCCTCCACTTT
clone size: -; J gene: TRBJ2-3; D gene: TRBD2; V gene: TRBV14; CDR3 protein: CASTGGAGGPADTQYF; CDR3 DNA: TGTGCCAGCACCGGGGGAGCGGGGGGGCCCGCAGATACGCAGTATTTT
clone size: few; J gene: TRBJ1-4; D gene: TRBD1; V gene: TRBV5-1; CDR3 protein: CASSLGGQGNEKLFF; CDR3 DNA: TGCGCCAGCAGCTTGGGGGGACAGGGGAATGAAAAACTGTTTTTT
clone size: -; J gene: TRBJ1-4; D gene: -; V gene: TRBV5-1; CDR3 protein: CASSPEGVREKLFF; CDR3 DNA: TGCGCCAGCAGCCCAGAAGGGGTCCGGGAAAAACTGTTTTTT
clone size: -; J gene: TRBJ1-2; D gene: -; V gene: TRBV4-2; CDR3 protein: CASSQDTPGESYGYTF; CDR3 DNA: TGTGCCAGCAGCCAAGATACTCCGGGGGAGAGCTATGGCTACACCTTC
clone size: -; J gene: TRBJ2-7; D gene: TRBD1; V gene: TRBV10-3; CDR3 protein: CAISEPRETGYEQYF; CDR3 DNA: TGTGCCATCAGTGAGCCACGAGAGACAGGGTACGAGCAGTACTTC
clone size: -; J gene: TRBJ1-5; D gene: TRBD1; V gene: TRBV4-1; CDR3 protein: CASSQDRGRFGQPQHF; CDR3 DNA: TGCGCCAGCAGCCAAGACAGGGGGCGTTTCGGTCAGCCCCAGCATTTT
clone size: -; J gene: TRBJ2-1; D gene: TRBD1; V gene: TRBV5-1; CDR3 protein: CASSLRQGNFDEQFF; CDR3 DNA: TGCGCCAGCAGCTTGAGACAGGGGAACTTCGATGAGCAGTTCTTC
clone size: -; J gene: TRBJ1-5; D gene: TRBD1; V gene: TRBV10-2; CDR3 protein: CASSESRGLGQPQHF; CDR3 DNA: TGCGCCAGCAGTGAATCCAGGGGGCTAGGGCAGCCCCAGCATTTT
clone size: -; J gene: TRBJ2-7; D gene: TRBD1; V gene: TRBV5-6; CDR3 protein: CASRWTGGSYEQYF; CDR3 DNA: TGTGCCAGCAGGTGGACAGGGGGCTCCTACGAGCAGTACTTC
clone size: -; J gene: TRBJ2-1; D gene: TRBD2; V gene: TRBV5-1; CDR3 protein: CASSTGTSGLNEQFF; CDR3 DNA: TGCGCCAGCAGCACCGGGACTAGCGGGCTCAATGAGCAGTTCTTC
clone size: once; J gene: TRBJ1-3; D gene: -; V gene: TRBV6-1; CDR3 protein: CASRAGGNTIYF; CDR3 DNA: TGTGCCAGCAGAGCAGGGGGAAACACCATATATTTT
clone size: -; J gene: TRBJ1-1; D gene: -; V gene: TRBV7-9; CDR3 protein: CASSSVDPPTGTNTEAFF; CDR3 DNA: TGTGCCAGCAGCTCCGTAGACCCCCCGACCGGGACTAACACTGAAGCTTTCTTT
clone size: -; J gene: TRBJ2-1; D gene: TRBD2; V gene: TRBV28; CDR3 protein: CASSRGGRWEQFF; CDR3 DNA: TGTGCCAGCAGTCGCGGGGGACGTTGGGAGCAGTTCTTC
clone size: once; J gene: TRBJ2-7; D gene: -; V gene: TRBV7-6; CDR3 protein: CASSLRTAPYEQYF; CDR3 DNA: TGTGCCAGCAGCCTAAGGACAGCTCCCTACGAGCAGTACTTC